This T cell receptor beta chain is from a study of cytomegalovirus exposure and HLA in healthy donors. Study-wide results and caveats: Sequences of the TCR beta chain were said to predict the HLA-A and HLA-B alleles of most subjects accurately. In an earlier analysis, about 87% or about 30%: the productive usage of most TCR beta V segments. The only immune exposure information that was available was CMV serostatus.

This CDR3 comprises 14 residues. Germline lookup yields CDR1 SGHRS and CDR2 YFSETQ. Trimming stripped 2 bases from V and 3 bases from J, with 8 bases between. Primers: 60 Vbeta forward and 13 Jbeta reverse. The protocol was immunoSEQ multiplex PCR, while the TCRdb copy is restricted to in-frame clones and leaves out a portion. The sample consists of about 180,000 clones, approximately 80% of them appearing once. Note on this clone: Its specificity is not known.

Despite likely unrecorded immune exposures, the donors were nominally healthy at the time of sampling. This TCR was sampled from a woman between 25 and 40 years old in good health and CMV-seronegative. Sequencing used PBMCs. This sequence joins TRBV5-1 and TRBJ1-4; the D is unclear. In DNA, the CDR3 is TGCGCCAGCAGCTTAGAACGGTCTAATGAAAAACTGTTTTTT. It specifies CASSLERSNEKLFF. The entire variable domain, with the rest obtained from reference TRBV5-1 and TRBJ1-4, is as follows: KAGVTQTPRYLIKTRGQQVTLSCSPISGHRSVSWYQQTPGQGLQFLFEYFSETQRNKGNFPGRFSGRQFSNSRSEMNVSTLELGDSALYLCASSLERSNEKLFFGSGTQLSVL.